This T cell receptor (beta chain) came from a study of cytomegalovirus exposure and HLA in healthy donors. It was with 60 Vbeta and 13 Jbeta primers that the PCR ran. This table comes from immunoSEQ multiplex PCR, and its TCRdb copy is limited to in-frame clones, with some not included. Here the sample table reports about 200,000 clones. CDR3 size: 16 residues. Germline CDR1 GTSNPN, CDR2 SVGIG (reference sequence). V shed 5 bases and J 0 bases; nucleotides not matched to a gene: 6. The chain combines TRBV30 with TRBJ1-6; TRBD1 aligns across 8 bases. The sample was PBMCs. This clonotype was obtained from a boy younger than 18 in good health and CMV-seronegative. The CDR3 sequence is CAWGTGPISYNSPLHF. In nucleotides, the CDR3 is TGTGCCTGGGGGACAGGTCCAATCTCCTATAATTCACCCCTCCACTTT. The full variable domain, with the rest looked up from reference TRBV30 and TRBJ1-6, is SQTIHQWPATLVQPVGSPLSLECTVEGTSNPNLYWYRQAAGRGLQLLFYSVGIGQISSEVPQNLSASRPQDRQFILSSKKLLLSDSGFYLCAWGTGPISYNSPLHFGNGTRLTVT.